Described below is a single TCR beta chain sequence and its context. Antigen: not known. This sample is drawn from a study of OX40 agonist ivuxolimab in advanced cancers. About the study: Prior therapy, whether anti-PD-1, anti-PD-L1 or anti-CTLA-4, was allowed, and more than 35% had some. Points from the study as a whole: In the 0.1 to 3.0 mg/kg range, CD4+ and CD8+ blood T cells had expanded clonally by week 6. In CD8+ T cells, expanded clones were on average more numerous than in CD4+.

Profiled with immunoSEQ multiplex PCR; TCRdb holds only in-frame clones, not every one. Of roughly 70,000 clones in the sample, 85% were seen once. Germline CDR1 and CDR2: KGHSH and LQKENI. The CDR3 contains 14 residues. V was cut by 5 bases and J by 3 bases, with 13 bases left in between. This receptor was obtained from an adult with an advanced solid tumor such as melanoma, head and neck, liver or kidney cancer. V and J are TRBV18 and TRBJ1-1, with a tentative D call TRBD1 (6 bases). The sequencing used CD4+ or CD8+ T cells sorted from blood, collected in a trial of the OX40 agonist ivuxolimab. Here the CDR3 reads CASSSIGQHTEAFF. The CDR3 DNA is TGTGCCAGCTCATCCATTGGACAGCACACTGAAGCTTTCTTT.